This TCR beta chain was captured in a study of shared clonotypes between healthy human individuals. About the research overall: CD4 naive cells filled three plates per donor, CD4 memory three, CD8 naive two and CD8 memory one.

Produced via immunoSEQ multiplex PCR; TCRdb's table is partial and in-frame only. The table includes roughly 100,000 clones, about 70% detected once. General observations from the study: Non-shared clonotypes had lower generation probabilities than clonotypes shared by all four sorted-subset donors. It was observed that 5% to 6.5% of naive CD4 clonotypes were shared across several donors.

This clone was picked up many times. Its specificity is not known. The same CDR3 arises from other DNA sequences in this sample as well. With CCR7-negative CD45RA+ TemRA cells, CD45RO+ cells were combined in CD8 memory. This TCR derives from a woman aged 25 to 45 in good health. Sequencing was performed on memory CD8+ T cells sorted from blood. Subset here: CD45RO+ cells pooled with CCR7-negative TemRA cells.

The CDR3 DNA is TGTGCCAGCAGCTTAGAAGCAGGGGGCCCCTACGAGCAGTACTTC. Protein sequence: CASSLEAGGPYEQYF. This chain joins TRBV7-2 and TRBJ2-7; TRBD1 matches 8 bases. This CDR3 region has 15 residues. Germline lookup yields CDR1 SGHTA and CDR2 FQGNSA. V gave up 1 base and J gave up 2 bases; unmatched junction bases: 4.